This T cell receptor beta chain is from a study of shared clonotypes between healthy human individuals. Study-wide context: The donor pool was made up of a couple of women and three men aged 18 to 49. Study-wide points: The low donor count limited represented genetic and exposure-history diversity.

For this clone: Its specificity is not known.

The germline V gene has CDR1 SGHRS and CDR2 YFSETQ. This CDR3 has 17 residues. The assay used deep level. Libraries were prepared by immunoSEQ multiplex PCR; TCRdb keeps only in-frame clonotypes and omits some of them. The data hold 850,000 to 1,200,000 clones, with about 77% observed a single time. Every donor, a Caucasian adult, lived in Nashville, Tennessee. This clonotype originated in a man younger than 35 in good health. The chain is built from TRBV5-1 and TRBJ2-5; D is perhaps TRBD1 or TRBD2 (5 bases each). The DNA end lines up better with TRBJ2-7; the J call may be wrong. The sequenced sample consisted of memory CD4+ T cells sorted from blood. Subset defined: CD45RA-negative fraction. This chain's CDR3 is CASSLNLGVAAGYEQYF. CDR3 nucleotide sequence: TGCGCCAGCAGCTTGAATCTCGGGGTCGCTGCAGGGTACGAGCAGTACTTC.